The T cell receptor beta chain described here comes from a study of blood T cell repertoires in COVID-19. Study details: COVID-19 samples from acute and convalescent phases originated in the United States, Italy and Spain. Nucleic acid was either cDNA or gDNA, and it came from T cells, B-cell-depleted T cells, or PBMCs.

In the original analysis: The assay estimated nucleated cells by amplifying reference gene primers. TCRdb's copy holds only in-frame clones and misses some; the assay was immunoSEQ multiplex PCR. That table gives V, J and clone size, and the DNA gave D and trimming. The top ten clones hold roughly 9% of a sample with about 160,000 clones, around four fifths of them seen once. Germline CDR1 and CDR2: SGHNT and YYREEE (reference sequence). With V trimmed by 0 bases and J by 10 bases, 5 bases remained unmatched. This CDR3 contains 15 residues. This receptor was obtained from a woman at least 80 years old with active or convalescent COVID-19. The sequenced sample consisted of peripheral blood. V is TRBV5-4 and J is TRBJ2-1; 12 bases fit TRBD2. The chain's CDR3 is CASSLASGGAGEQFF. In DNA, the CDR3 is TGTGCCAGCAGCTTGGCTAGCGGGGGGGCCGGGGAGCAGTTCTTC.